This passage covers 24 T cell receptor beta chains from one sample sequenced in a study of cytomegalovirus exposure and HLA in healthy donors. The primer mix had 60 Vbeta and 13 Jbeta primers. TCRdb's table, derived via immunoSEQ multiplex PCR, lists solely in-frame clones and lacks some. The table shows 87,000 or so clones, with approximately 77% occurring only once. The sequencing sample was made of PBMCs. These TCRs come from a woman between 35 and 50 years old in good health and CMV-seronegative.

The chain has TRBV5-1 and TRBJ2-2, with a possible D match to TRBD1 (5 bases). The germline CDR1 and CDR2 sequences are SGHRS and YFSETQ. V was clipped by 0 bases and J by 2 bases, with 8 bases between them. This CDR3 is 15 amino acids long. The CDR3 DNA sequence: TGCGCCAGCAGCTTGGATGGACACAACACCGGGGAGCTGTTTTTT. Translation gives CASSLDGHNTGELFF.

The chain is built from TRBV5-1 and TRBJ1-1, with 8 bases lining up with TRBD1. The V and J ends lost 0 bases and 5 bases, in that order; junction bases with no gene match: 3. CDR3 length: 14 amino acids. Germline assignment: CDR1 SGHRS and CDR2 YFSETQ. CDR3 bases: TGCGCCAGCAGCTTGGCAGGGGGCTGGACTGAAGCTTTCTTT. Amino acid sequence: CASSLAGGWTEAFF.

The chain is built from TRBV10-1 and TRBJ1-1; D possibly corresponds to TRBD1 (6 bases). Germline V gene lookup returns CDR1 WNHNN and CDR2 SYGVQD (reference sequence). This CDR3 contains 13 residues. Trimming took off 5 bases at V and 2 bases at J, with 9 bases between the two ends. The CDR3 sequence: CASSSDRNTEAFF. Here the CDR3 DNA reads TGCGCCAGCAGTTCGGACAGAAACACTGAAGCTTTCTTT.

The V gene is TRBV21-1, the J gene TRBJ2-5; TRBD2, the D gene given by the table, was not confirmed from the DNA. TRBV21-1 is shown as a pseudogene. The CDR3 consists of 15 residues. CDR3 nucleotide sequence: TGTGCCAGCAGCACGAAACAACAGGGTGGGGGGGCCCAGTACTTC. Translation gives CASSTKQQGGGAQYF.

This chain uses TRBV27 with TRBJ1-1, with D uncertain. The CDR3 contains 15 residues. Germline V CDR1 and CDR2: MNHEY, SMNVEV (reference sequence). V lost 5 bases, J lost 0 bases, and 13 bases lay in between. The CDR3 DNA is TGTGCCAGCAGTCCAATCCGACTGCTGAACACTGAAGCTTTCTTT. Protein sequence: CASSPIRLLNTEAFF.

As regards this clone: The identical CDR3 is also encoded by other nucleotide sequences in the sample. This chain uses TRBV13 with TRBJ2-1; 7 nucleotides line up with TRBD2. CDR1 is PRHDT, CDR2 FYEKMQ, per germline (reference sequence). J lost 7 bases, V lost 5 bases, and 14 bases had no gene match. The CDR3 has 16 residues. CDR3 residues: CASSLTAGEGFNEQFF. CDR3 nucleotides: TGTGCCAGCAGCCTCACGGCGGGGGAGGGCTTTAATGAGCAGTTCTTC.

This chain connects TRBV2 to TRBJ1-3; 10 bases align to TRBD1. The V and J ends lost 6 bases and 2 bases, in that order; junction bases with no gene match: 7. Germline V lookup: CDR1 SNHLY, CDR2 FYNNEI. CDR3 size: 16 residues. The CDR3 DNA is TGTGCCAGCAGAGACAGGGGGCGCGGGACTGGAAACACCATATATTTT. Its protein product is CASRDRGRGTGNTIYF.

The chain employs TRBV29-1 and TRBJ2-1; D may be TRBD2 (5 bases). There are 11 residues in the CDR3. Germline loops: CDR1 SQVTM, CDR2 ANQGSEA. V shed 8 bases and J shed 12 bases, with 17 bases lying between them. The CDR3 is CSSGVQKGQFF. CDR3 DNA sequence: TGCAGCTCCGGGGTCCAAAAGGGGCAGTTCTTC.

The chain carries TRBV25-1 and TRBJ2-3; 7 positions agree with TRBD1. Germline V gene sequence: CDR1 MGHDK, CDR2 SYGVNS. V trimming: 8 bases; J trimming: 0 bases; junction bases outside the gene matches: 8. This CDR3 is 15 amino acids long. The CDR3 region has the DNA TGTGCCAGCGGGGACAGTTTCTCCAGCACAGATACGCAGTATTTT. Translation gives CASGDSFSSTDTQYF.

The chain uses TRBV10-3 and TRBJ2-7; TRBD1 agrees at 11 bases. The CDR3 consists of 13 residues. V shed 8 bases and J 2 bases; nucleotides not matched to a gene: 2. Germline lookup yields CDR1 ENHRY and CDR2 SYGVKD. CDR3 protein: CAIAGQGAYEQYF. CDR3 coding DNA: TGTGCCATCGCGGGACAGGGGGCCTACGAGCAGTACTTC.

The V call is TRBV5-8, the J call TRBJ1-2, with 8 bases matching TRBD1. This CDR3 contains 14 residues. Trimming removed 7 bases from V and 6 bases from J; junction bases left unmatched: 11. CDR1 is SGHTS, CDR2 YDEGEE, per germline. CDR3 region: CASLRWDRFHGYTF. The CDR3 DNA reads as TGTGCCAGCTTAAGGTGGGACAGGTTCCATGGCTACACCTTC.

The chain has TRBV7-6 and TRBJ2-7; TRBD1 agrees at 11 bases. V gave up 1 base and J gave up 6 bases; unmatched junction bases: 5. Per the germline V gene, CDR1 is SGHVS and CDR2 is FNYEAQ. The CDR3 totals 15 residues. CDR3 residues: CASSLVTGTGGEQYF. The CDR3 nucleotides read TGTGCCAGCAGCTTAGTAACCGGGACAGGGGGCGAGCAGTACTTC.

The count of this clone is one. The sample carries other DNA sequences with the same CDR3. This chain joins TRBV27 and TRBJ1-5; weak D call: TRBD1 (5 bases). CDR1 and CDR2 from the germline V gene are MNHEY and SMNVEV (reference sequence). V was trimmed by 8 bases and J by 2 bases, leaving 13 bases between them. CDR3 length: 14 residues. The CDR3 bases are TGTGCCAGCTCCCTTCGGGGGGGCAATCAGCCCCAGCATTTT. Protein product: CASSLRGGNQPQHF.

The CDR3 loop is CASSPGVLYEQYF. The CDR3 coding sequence is TGTGCCAGTAGTCCGGGGGTCCTCTACGAGCAGTACTTC. The chain links TRBV19 to TRBJ2-7; a possible D gene is TRBD2 (6 bases). The CDR3 has 13 residues. Per germline, CDR1 LNHDA and CDR2 SQIVND (reference sequence). Trimming took 5 bases from V and 3 from J, leaving 11 bases between them.

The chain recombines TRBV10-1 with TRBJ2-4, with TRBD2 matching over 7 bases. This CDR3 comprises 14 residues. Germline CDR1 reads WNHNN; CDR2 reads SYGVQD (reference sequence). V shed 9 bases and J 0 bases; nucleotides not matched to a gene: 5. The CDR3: CASSSGSAKNIQYF. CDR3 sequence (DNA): TGCGCCAGTTCTAGCGGTTCAGCCAAAAACATTCAGTACTTC.

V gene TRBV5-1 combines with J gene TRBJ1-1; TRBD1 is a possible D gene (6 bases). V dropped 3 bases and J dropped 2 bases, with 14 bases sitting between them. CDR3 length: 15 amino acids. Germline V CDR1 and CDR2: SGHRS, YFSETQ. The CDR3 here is CASSYTGQINTEAFF. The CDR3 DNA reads TGCGCCAGCAGCTATACTGGACAGATTAACACTGAAGCTTTCTTT.

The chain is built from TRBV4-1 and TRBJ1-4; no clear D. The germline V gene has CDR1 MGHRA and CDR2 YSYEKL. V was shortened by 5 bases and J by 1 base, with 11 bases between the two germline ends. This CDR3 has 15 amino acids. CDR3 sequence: CASSSIGGTNEKLFF. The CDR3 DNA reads TGCGCCAGCAGCTCCATAGGAGGAACTAATGAAAAACTGTTTTTT.

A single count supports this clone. CDR3 DNA sequence: TGTGCCAGCAGTGAAGCCCCCGGCTATGGCTACACCTTC. Translation: CASSEAPGYGYTF. The chain links TRBV6-1 to TRBJ1-2; D gene uncertain. V lost 0 bases to trimming and J lost 4 bases, with 6 bases between them. The CDR3 totals 13 residues. The germline V gene encodes CDR1 MNHNS and CDR2 SASEGT.

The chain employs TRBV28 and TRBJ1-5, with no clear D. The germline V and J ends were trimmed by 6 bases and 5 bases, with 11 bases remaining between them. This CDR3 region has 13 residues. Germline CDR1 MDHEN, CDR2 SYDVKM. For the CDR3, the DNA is TGTGCCAGCAGGGAACAGATCCATCAGCCCCAGCATTTT. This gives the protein CASREQIHQPQHF.

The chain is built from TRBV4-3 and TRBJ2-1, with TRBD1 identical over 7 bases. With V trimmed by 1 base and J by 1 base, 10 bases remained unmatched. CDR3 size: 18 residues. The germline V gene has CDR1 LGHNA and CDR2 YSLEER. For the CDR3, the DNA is TGCGCCAGCAGCCAAGGACTCACGACAGGGATTTCCTACAATGAGCAGTTCTTC. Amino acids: CASSQGLTTGISYNEQFF.

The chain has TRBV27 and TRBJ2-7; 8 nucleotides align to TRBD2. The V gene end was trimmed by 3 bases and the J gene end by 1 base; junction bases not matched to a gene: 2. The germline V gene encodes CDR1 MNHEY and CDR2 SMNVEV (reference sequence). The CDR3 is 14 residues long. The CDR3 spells CASSLTSDSYEQYF. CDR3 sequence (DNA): TGTGCCAGCAGTTTGACTAGCGATTCCTACGAGCAGTACTTC.

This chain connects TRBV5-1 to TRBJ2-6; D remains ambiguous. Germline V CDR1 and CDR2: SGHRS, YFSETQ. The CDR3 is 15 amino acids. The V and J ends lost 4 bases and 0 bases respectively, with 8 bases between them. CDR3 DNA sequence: TGCGCCAGCAGCAAAGACACCTCTGGGGCCAACGTCCTGACTTTC. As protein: CASSKDTSGANVLTF.

The CDR3, as DNA: TGTGCCAGCAATAGACAGGGTGAGGCCCTCCACTTT. Amino acid sequence: CASNRQGEALHF. The chain couples TRBV5-4 to TRBJ1-6; 7 positions agree with TRBD1. The CDR3 has 12 amino acids. The V and J ends lost 6 bases and 14 bases, in that order; junction bases with no gene match: 8. Germline CDR1 reads SGHNT; CDR2 reads YYREEE (reference sequence).

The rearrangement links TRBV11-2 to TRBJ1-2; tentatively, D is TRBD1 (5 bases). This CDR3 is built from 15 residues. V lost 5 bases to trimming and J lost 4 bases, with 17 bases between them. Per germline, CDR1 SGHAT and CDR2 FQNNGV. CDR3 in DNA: TGTGCCAGCAGCAACCCGGGGGACGGGACCTATGGCTACACCTTC. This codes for CASSNPGDGTYGYTF.